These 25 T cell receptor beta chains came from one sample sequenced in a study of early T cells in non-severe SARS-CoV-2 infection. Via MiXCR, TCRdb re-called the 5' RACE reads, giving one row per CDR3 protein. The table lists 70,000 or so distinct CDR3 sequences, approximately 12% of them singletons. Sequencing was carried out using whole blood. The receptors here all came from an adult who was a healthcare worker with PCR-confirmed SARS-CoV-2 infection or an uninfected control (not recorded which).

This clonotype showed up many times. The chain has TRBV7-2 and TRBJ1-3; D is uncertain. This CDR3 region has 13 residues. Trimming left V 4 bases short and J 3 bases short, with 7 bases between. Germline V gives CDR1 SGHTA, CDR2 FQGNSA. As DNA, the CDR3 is TGTGCCAGCAGCTCCGGAGTTGGAAACACCATATATTTT. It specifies CASSSGVGNTIYF.

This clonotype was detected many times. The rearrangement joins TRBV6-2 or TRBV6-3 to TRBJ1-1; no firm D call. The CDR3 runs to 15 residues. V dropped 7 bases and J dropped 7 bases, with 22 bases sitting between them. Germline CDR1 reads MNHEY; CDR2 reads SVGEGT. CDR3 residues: CASTLETTDGDEAFF. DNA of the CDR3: TGTGCCAGCACTTTGGAGACAACAGACGGGGATGAAGCTTTCTTT.

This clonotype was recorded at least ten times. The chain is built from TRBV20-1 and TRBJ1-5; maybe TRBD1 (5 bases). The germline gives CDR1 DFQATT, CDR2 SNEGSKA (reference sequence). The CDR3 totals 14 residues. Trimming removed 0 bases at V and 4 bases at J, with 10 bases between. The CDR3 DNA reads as TGCAGTGCTAGAGAGGGGGAGGGGAATCAGCCCCAGCATTTT. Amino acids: CSAREGEGNQPQHF.

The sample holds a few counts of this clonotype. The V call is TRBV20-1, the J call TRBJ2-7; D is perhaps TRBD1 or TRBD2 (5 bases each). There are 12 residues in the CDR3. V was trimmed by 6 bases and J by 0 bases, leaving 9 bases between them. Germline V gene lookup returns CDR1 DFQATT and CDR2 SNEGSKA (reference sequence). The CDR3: CSAEGTSYEQYF. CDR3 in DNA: TGCAGTGCCGAGGGGACCTCCTACGAGCAGTACTTC.

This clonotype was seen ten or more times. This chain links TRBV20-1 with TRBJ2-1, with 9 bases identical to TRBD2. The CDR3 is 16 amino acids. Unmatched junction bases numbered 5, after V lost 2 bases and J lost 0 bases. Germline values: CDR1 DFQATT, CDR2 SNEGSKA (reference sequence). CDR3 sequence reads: CSARRGGRGSYNEQFF. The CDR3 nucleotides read TGCAGTGCTAGAAGGGGCGGGAGGGGCTCCTACAATGAGCAGTTCTTC.

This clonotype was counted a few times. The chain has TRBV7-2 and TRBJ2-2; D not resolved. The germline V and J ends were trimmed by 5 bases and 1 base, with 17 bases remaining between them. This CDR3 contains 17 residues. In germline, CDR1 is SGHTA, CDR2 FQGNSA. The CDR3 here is CASSPQGAEKNTGELFF. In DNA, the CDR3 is TGTGCCAGCAGCCCCCAAGGCGCAGAAAAGAACACCGGGGAGCTGTTTTTT.

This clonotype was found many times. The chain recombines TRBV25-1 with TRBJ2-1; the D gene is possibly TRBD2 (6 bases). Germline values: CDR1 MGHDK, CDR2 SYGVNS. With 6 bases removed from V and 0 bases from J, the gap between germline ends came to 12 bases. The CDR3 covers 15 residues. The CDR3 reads CASRPPGLSYNEQFF. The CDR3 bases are TGTGCCAGCAGACCCCCGGGACTCTCCTACAATGAGCAGTTCTTC.

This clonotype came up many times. The DNA for the CDR3 is TGCAGTGCTGCCCCGGGACTAAAAGAGACCCAGTACTTC. Its protein product is CSAAPGLKETQYF. This chain uses TRBV20-1 with TRBJ2-5; 7 bases agree with TRBD2. V was clipped by 5 bases and J by 3 bases; unmatched bases: 6. The CDR3 extends over 13 amino acids. CDR1 DFQATT and CDR2 SNEGSKA come from the germline V gene (reference sequence).

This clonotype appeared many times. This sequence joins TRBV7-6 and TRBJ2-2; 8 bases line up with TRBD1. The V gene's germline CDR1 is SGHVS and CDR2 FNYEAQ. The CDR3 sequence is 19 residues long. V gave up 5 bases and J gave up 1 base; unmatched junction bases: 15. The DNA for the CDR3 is TGTGCCAGCAGCGCCCGCGGAAGGGGGACAGGCGAGAACACCGGGGAGCTGTTTTTT. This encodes CASSARGRGTGENTGELFF. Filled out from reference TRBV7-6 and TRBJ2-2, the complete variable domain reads GAGVSQSPRYKVTKRGQDVALRCDPISGHVSLYWYRQALGQGPEFLTYFNYEAQQDKSGLPNDRFSAERPEGSISTLTIQRTEQRDSAMYRCASSARGRGTGENTGELFFGEGSRLTVL.

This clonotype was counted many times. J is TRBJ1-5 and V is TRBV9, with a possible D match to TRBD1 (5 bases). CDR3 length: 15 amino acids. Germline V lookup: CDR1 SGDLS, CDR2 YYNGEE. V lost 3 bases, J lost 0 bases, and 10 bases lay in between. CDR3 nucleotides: TGTGCCAGCAGCGCCGGGGACGATAGCAATCAGCCCCAGCATTTT. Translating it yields CASSAGDDSNQPQHF. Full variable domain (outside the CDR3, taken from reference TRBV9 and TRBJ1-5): DSGVTQTPKHLITATGQRVTLRCSPRSGDLSVYWYQQSLDQGLQFLIQYYNGEERAKGNILERFSAQQFPDLHSELNLSSLELGDSALYFCASSAGDDSNQPQHFGDGTRLSIL.

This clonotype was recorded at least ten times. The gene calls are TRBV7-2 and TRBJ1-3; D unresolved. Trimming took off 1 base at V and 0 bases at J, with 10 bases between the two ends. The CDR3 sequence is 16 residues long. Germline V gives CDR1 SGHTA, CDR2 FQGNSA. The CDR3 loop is CASSLDRPRSGNTIYF. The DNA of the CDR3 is TGTGCCAGCAGCTTAGACCGGCCGCGCTCTGGAAACACCATATATTTT.

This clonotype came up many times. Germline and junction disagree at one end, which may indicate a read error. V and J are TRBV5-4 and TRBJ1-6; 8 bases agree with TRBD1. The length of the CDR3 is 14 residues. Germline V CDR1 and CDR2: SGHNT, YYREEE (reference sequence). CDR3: CASSLDRDNSPLHF. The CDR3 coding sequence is TGTGCCAGCAGTTTGGACAGGGATAATTCACCCCTCCACTTT.

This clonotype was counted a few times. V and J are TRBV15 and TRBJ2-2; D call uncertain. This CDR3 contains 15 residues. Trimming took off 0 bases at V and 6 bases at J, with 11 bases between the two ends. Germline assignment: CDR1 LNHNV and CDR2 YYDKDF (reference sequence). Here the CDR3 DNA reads TGTGCCACCAGCAGAGACCGGGCCCCCTCCGGGGAGCTGTTTTTT. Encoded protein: CATSRDRAPSGELFF.

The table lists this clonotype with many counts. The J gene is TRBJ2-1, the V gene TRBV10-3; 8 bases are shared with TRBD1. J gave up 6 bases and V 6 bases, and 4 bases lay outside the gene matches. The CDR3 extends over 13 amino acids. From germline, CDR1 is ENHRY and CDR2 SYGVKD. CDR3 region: CAISLDRVNEQFF. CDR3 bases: TGTGCCATCAGCTTGGACAGGGTCAATGAGCAGTTCTTC.

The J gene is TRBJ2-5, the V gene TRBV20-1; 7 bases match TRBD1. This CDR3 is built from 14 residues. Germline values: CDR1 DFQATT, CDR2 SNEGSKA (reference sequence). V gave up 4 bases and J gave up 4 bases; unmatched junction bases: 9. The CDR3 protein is CSAKKGTAPETQYF. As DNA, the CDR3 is TGCAGTGCTAAGAAGGGGACAGCCCCAGAGACCCAGTACTTC.

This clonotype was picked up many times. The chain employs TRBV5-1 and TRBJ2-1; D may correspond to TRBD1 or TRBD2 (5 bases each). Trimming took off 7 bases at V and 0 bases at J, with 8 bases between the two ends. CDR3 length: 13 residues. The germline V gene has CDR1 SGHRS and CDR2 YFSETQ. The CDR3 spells CASQGPSYNEQFF. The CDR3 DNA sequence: TGCGCCAGCCAGGGACCCTCCTACAATGAGCAGTTCTTC.

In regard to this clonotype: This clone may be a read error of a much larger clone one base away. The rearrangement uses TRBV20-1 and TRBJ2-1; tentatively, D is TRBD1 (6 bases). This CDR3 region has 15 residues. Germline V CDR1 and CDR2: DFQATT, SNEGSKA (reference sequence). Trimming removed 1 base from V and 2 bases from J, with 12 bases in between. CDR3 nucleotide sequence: TGCAGTGCTAGAGGGACAGATGATGCCTACAATGAGCAGTTCTTC. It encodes CSARGTDDAYNEQFF.

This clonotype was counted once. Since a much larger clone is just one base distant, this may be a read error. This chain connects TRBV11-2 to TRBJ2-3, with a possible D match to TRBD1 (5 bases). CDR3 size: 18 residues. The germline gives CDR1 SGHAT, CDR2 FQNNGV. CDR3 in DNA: TGTGCCTGCAGCTTAGAGTCGACTGGGCAGGGAAGCACAGATACGCAGTATTTT. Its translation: CACSLESTGQGSTDTQYF.

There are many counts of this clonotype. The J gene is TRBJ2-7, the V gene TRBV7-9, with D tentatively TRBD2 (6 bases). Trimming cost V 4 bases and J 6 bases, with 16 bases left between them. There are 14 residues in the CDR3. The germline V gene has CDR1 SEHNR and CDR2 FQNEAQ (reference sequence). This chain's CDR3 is CASSWGRDSFEQYF. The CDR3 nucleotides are TGTGCCAGCAGCTGGGGCAGGGACTCGTTCGAGCAGTACTTC.

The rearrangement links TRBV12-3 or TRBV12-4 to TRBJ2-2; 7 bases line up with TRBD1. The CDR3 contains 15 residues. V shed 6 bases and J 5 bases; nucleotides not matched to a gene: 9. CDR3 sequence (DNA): TGTGCCAGCAGCCGTCCTACAGGGGATACCGGGGAGCTGTTTTTT. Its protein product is CASSRPTGDTGELFF.

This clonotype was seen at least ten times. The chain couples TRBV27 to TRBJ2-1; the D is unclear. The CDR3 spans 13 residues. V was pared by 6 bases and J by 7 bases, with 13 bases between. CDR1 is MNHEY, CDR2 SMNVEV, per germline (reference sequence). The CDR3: CASSFLSENEQFF. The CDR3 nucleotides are TGTGCCAGCAGCTTTCTCAGCGAAAATGAGCAGTTCTTC.

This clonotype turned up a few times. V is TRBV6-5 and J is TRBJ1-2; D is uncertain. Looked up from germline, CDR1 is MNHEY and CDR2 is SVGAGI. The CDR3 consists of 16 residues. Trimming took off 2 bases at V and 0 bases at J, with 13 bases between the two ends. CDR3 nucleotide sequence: TGTGCCAGCAGTTACACCGCAGGCTATGCTAACTATGGCTACACCTTC. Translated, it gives CASSYTAGYANYGYTF.

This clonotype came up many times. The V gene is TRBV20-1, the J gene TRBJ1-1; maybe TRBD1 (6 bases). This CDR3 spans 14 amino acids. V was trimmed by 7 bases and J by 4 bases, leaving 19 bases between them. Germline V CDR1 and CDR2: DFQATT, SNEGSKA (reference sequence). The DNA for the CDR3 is TGCAGTGTAGGGGGAAGGGATCGAGTCACTGAAGCTTTCTTT. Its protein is CSVGGRDRVTEAFF.

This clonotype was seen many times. The CDR3 loop is CASRSTQGHGETQYF. The CDR3 bases are TGTGCCAGCAGATCGACCCAAGGACATGGAGAGACCCAGTACTTC. The rearrangement links TRBV7-9 to TRBJ2-5; a weak D match, TRBD1 (5 bases). V dropped 6 bases and J dropped 4 bases, with 18 bases sitting between them. The germline V gene has CDR1 SEHNR and CDR2 FQNEAQ (reference sequence). The CDR3 runs to 15 residues.

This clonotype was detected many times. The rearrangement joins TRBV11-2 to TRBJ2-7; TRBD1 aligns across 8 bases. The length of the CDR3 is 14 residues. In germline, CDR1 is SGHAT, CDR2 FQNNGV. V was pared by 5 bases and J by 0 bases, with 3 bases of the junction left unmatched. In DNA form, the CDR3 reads TGTGCCAGCAGCCCAGGGGGCAGCTCCTACGAGCAGTACTTC. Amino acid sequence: CASSPGGSSYEQYF.